The rows below give T cell receptor beta chains drawn from one sample of a study of vaccination and CD4 T cells after COVID-19. TCRdb re-called the PCR reads through MiXCR, storing one row per CDR3 protein. The sample shows 3,500 to 4,000 distinct CDR3 sequences, around 14% of them seen only once. Which antigens these TCRs recognize remains unknown. The specimen was CD4+ T cells from blood, cultured in vitro. These receptors were taken from a human donor who had recovered from COVID-19. The CDR3 runs from the conserved cysteine through the conserved F or W. The D gene is left open where the match is weak. The size field is filled for only some rows; it gives once, few, many or a size class.

>.|TRBV2|15|.|TRBJ2-3
CASRAIDQSTDTQYF
TGTGCCAGCAGAGCGATCGACCAGAGCACAGATACGCAGTATTTT
>.|TRBV30|11|few|TRBJ1-1
CAWSPRTEAFF
TGTGCCTGGAGTCCACGCACTGAAGCTTTCTTT
>TRBD2|TRBV20-1|15|medium-sized|TRBJ2-3
CSARPSGGPTDTQYF
TGCAGTGCTAGACCGAGCGGGGGACCCACAGATACGCAGTATTTT
>.|TRBV10-3|13|few|TRBJ2-3
CAIRDKSTDTQYF
TGTGCCATTAGGGACAAGAGCACAGATACGCAGTATTTT
>TRBD1|TRBV7-9|14|.|TRBJ1-1
CASSLNRQGAEAFF
TGTGCCAGCAGCTTAAACCGACAGGGCGCTGAAGCTTTCTTT
>.|TRBV12-3/TRBV12-4|14|.|TRBJ1-6
CACHGPGANSPLHF
TGTGCCTGCCACGGTCCGGGTGCTAATTCACCCCTCCACTTT
>.|TRBV5-1|12|few|TRBJ2-7
CASSSGAYEQYF
TGCGCCAGCAGCTCCGGGGCCTACGAGCAGTACTTC
>TRBD1|TRBV5-6|13|.|TRBJ1-1
CASSLAGQGGAFF
TGTGCCAGCAGCTTGGCCGGACAGGGTGGGGCTTTCTTT
>.|TRBV20-1|12|medium-sized|TRBJ2-5
CSARGREQTQYF
TGCAGTGCTAGAGGCAGGGAACAGACCCAGTACTTC
>TRBD1|TRBV2|15|large|TRBJ1-2
CASSFTDRVGYGYTF
TGTGCCAGCAGTTTTACTGACAGGGTGGGCTATGGCTACACCTTC
>TRBD2|TRBV6-2/TRBV6-3|16|large|TRBJ2-3
CASSPIRLAGTDTQYF
TGTGCCAGCAGTCCAATCCGACTAGCGGGGACAGATACGCAGTATTTT
>.|TRBV7-2|15|.|TRBJ2-7
CASSRDSYTSYEQYF
TGTGCCAGCAGCCGTGACTCTTATACCTCCTACGAGCAGTACTTC
>.|TRBV2|13|.|TRBJ2-7
CASSVGSAYEQYF
TGTGCCAGCAGTGTGGGCAGCGCCTACGAGCAGTACTTC
>.|TRBV20-1|15|medium-sized|TRBJ1-6
CSARTEKGYNSPLHF
TGCAGTGCTAGGACGGAGAAAGGGTATAATTCACCCCTCCACTTT
>TRBD1|TRBV19|16|medium-sized|TRBJ1-1
CASSFHPTGGNTEAFF
TGTGCCAGTAGTTTCCACCCGACAGGGGGGAACACTGAAGCTTTCTTT
>TRBD1|TRBV18|13|.|TRBJ1-1
CASSPGQDTEAFF
TGTGCCAGCTCACCGGGACAGGACACTGAAGCTTTCTTT
>.|TRBV7-2|15|medium-sized|TRBJ1-5
CASSFAGRGRQPQHF
TGTGCCAGCAGCTTTGCAGGGCGGGGTAGGCAGCCCCAGCATTTT
>.|TRBV12-3/TRBV12-4|14|medium-sized|TRBJ2-2
CASSLLLGSGELFF
TGTGCCAGCAGCCTCCTCCTAGGGTCCGGGGAGCTGTTTTTT
>.|TRBV20-1|13|few|TRBJ2-1
CSGMGGSNNEQFF
TGCAGTGGGATGGGGGGTAGCAACAATGAGCAGTTCTTC
>.|TRBV7-3|13|.|TRBJ2-2
CASTLPGAGELFF
TGTGCCAGCACCCTCCCGGGGGCCGGGGAGCTGTTTTTT
>.|TRBV18|14|medium-sized|TRBJ1-2
CASSPREFTYGYTF
TGTGCCAGCTCACCAAGGGAGTTTACTTATGGCTACACCTTC
>TRBD1|TRBV5-4|18|.|TRBJ1-1
CASSDFSRDRVTKTEAFF
TGTGCCAGCAGCGACTTTTCCCGGGACAGGGTAACAAAGACTGAAGCTTTCTTT
>.|TRBV6-2/TRBV6-3|14|medium-sized|TRBJ1-6
CASSYEGSGSPLHF
TGTGCCAGCAGTTACGAGGGAAGTGGATCACCCCTCCACTTT
>.|TRBV19|15|few|TRBJ2-7
CASSIGGKRTYEQYF
TGTGCCAGTAGTATAGGGGGGAAGAGAACCTACGAGCAGTACTTC
>.|TRBV19|15|.|TRBJ2-5
CASSMGGSDSSAQYF
TGTGCCAGTAGTATGGGGGGCTCGGACTCGTCGGCCCAGTACTTC
>.|TRBV25-1|11|.|TRBJ2-7
CASSEGYEQYF
TGTGCCAGCAGTGAAGGCTACGAGCAGTACTTC
>TRBD2|TRBV3-1|15|few|TRBJ2-7
CASSQPGGGNYEQYF
TGTGCCAGCAGCCAACCGGGAGGGGGAAACTACGAGCAGTACTTC
>TRBD1|TRBV20-1|12|few|TRBJ1-2
CSATGQGYGYTF
TGCAGTGCTACAGGACAGGGGTATGGCTACACCTTC
>.|TRBV20-1|12|few|TRBJ2-1
CSARDHGGEQFF
TGCAGTGCTAGAGATCACGGAGGGGAGCAGTTCTTC
>.|TRBV6-1|14|.|TRBJ2-1
CASRRRSEYNEQFF
TGTGCCAGCAGGAGGCGATCGGAATACAATGAGCAGTTCTTC
>.|TRBV7-2|11|few|TRBJ2-3
CASSPWDTQYF
TGTGCCAGCAGCCCATGGGATACGCAGTATTTT
>.|TRBV3-1|14|few|TRBJ1-3
CASSPRGAGNTIYF
TGTGCCAGCAGCCCCCGGGGCGCTGGAAACACCATATATTTT
>.|TRBV11-3|16|few|TRBJ2-7
CASSLAPGESSYEQYF
TGTGCCAGCAGCTTAGCCCCAGGGGAAAGCTCCTACGAGCAGTACTTC
>TRBD1|TRBV18|15|.|TRBJ2-7
CASSPRTGVLSEQYF
TGTGCCAGCTCACCTCGGACAGGGGTCCTCTCCGAGCAGTACTTC
>.|TRBV21-1|21|few|TRBJ2-2
CASTNKRGRNRGRKNTGELFF
TGTGCCAGCACTAATAAGCGAGGGAGGAACAGGGGGCGGAAGAACACCGGGGAGCTGTTTTTT
>.|TRBV7-3|15|medium-sized|TRBJ1-2
CASSPYSGYNYGYTF
TGTGCCAGCAGCCCCTACAGCGGTTATAACTATGGCTACACCTTC
>.|TRBV12-3/TRBV12-4|14|.|TRBJ1-2
CASSLGGRLYGYTF
TGTGCCAGCAGTTTGGGGGGGCGCCTCTATGGCTACACCTTC
>TRBD1|TRBV20-1|13|medium-sized|TRBJ1-2
CSAKAQGASGYTF
TGCAGTGCCAAGGCACAGGGGGCAAGTGGCTACACCTTC
>.|TRBV5-6|15|.|TRBJ2-5
CASSPWGGAQETQYF
TGTGCCAGCAGCCCGTGGGGGGGGGCCCAAGAGACCCAGTACTTC
>.|TRBV30|16|few|TRBJ2-7
CAWGRLGGRRPYEQYF
TGTGCCTGGGGCCGCTTGGGGGGCCGAAGGCCCTACGAGCAGTACTTC
>TRBD1|TRBV19|16|.|TRBJ1-5
CASSIRARGANQSQHF
TGTGCCAGTAGTATAAGGGCCAGGGGGGCCAATCAGTCCCAGCATTTT
>.|TRBV30|15|.|TRBJ1-2
CAWSVPTGFNYGYTF
TGTGCCTGGAGTGTACCCACAGGCTTTAACTATGGCTACACCTTC
>.|TRBV5-1|16|few|TRBJ2-1
CASSLAFTDSYNEQFF
TGCGCCAGCAGCTTGGCCTTCACGGACTCCTACAATGAGCAGTTCTTC
>.|TRBV7-2|16|medium-sized|TRBJ2-5
CASSLGSEPFQETQYF
TGTGCCAGCAGCTTAGGAAGCGAACCCTTTCAAGAGACCCAGTACTTC
>.|TRBV3-1|15|few|TRBJ2-7
CASSLLGAGGREQYF
TGTGCCAGCAGCCTCCTCGGCGCAGGTGGAAGGGAGCAGTACTTC
>.|TRBV2|17|.|TRBJ1-1
CASSGWEGERRNTEAFF
TGTGCCAGCAGCGGGTGGGAGGGGGAGAGGAGGAACACTGAAGCTTTCTTT